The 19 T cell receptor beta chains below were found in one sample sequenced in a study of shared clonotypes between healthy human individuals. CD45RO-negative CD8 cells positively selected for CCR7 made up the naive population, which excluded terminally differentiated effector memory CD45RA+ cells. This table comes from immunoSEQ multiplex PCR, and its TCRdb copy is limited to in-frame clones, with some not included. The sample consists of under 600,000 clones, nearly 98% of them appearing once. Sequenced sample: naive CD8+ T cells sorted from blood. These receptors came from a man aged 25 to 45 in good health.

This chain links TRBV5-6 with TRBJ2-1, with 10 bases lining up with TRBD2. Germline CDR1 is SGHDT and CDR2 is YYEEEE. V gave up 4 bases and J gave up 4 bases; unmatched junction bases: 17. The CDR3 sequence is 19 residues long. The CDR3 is CASSLASSGRLSKYNEQFF. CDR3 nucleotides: TGTGCCAGCAGCCTTGCGTCTAGCGGGAGACTCTCTAAGTACAATGAGCAGTTCTTC.

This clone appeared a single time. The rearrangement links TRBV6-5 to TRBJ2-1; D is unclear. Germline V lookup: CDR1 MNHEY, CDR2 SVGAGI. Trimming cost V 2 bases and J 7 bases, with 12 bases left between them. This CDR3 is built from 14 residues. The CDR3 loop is CASSYTPPGNEQFF. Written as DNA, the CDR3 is TGTGCCAGCAGTTACACACCCCCCGGGAATGAGCAGTTCTTC.

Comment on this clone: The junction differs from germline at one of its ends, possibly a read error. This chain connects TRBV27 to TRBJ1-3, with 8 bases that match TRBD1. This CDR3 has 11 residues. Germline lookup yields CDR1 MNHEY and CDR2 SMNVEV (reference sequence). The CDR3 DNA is TGTGCCAGCGGATTCGGACAGGGTGACTTTTTT. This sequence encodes CASGFGQGDFF.

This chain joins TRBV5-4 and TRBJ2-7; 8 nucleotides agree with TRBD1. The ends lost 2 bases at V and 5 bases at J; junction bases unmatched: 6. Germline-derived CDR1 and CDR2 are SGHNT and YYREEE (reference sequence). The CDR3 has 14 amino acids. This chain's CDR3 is CASSFLQGGNEQYF. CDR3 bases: TGTGCCAGCAGCTTTTTACAGGGGGGCAACGAGCAGTACTTC. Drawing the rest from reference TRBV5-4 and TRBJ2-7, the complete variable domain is ETGVTQSPTHLIKTRGQQVTLRCSSQSGHNTVSWYQQALGQGPQFIFQYYREEENGRGNFPPRFSGLQFPNYSSELNVNALELDDSALYLCASSFLQGGNEQYFGPGTRLTVT.

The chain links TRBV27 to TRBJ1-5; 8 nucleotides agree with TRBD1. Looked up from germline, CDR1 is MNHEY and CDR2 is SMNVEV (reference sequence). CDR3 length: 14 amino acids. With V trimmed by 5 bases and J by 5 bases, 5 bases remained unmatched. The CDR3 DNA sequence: TGTGCCAGCAGTCCCAGGGGGCGGGATCAGCCCCAGCATTTT. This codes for CASSPRGRDQPQHF.

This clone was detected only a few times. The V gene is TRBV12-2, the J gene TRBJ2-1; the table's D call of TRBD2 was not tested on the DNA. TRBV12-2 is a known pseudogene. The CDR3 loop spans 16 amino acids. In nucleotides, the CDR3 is TGTGCAAGTCGCCCGGAACCGGGACTAGCGGGAGAGGAGCAGTTCTTC. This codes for CASRPEPGLAGEEQFF.

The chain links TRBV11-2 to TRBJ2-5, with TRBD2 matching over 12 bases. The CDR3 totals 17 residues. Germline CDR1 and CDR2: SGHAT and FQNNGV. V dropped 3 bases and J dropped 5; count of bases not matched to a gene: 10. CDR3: CASSFVPGLAGWETQYF. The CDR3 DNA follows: TGTGCCAGCAGCTTTGTACCGGGACTAGCGGGCTGGGAGACCCAGTACTTC.

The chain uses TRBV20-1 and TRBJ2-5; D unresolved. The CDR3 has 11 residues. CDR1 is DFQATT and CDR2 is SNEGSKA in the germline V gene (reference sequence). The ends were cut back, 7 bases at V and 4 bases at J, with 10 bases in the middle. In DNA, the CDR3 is TGCAGTGAAACAGTAATAGAGACCCAGTACTTC. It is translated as CSETVIETQYF.

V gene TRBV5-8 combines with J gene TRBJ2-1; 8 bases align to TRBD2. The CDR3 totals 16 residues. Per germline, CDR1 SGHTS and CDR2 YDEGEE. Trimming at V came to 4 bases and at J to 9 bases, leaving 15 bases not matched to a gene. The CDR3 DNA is TGTGCCAGCAGCCCGCTGCCGGGAGGGCCGACGGCTGAGCAGTTCTTC. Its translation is CASSPLPGGPTAEQFF.

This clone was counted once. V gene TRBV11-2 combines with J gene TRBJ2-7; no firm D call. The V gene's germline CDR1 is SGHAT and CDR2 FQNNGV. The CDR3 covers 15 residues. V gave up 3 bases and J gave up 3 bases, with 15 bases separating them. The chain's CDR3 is CASSFYGQLGYEQYF. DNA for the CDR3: TGTGCCAGCAGCTTCTACGGCCAGTTGGGCTACGAGCAGTACTTC.

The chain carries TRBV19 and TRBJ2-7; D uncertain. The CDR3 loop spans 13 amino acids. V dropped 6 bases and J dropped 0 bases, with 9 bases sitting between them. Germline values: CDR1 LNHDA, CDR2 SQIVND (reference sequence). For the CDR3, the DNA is TGTGCCAGTAGCCACGGGTACTCCTACGAGCAGTACTTC. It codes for CASSHGYSYEQYF.

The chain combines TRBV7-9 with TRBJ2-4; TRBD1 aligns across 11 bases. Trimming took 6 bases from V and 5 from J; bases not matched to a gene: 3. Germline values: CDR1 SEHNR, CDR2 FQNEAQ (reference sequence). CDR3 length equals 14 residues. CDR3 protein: CASRKGQGENIQYF. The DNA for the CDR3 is TGTGCCAGCAGAAAGGGACAGGGGGAAAACATTCAGTACTTC. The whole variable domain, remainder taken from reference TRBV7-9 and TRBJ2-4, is DTGVSQNPRHKITKRGQNVTFRCDPISEHNRLYWYRQTLGQGPEFLTYFQNEAQLEKSRLLSDRFSAERPKGSFSTLEIQRTEQGDSAMYLCASRKGQGENIQYFGAGTRLSVL.

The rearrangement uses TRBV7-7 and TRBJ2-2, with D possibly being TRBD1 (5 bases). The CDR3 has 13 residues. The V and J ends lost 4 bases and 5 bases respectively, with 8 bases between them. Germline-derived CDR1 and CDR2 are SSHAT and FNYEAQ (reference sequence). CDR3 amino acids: CASSSDRTGELFF. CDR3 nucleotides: TGTGCCAGCAGCTCAGACAGAACCGGGGAGCTGTTTTTT.

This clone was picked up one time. The chain's CDR3 is CASAEPGLAVADTQYF. CDR3 sequence (DNA): TGCGCCAGCGCCGAACCGGGACTAGCGGTCGCAGATACGCAGTATTTT. The rearrangement uses TRBV5-1 and TRBJ2-3; TRBD2 matches 11 bases. Per germline, CDR1 SGHRS and CDR2 YFSETQ. The V segment lost 7 bases and the J segment 4 bases; nucleotides outside the gene matches: 11. The CDR3 length is 16 residues.

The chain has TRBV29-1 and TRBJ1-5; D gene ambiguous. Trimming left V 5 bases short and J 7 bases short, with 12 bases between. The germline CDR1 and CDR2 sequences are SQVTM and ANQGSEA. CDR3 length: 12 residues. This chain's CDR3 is CSVQLGRQPQHF. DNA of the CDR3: TGCAGCGTTCAATTAGGCAGGCAGCCCCAGCATTTT.

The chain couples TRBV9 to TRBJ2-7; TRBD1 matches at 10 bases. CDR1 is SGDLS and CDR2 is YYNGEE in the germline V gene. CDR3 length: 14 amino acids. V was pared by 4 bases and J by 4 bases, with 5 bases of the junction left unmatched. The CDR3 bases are TGTGCCAGCAGCTTGACAGGGGGCGCGTACGAGCAGTACTTC. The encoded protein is CASSLTGGAYEQYF.

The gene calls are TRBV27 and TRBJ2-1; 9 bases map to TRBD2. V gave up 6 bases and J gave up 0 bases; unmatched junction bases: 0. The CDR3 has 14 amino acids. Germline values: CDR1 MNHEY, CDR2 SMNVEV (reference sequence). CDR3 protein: CASRLAGSYNEQFF. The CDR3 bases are TGTGCCAGCAGACTAGCGGGCTCCTACAATGAGCAGTTCTTC.

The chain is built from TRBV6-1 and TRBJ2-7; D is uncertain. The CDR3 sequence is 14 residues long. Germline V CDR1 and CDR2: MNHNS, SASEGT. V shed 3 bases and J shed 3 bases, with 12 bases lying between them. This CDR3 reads CASSDWTGDYEQYF. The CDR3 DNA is TGTGCCAGCAGTGATTGGACGGGCGACTACGAGCAGTACTTC.

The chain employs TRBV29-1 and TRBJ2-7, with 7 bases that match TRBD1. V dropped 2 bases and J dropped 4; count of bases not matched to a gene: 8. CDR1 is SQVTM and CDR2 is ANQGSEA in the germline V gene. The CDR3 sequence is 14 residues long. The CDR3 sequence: CSVEYGAGGYEQYF. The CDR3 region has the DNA TGCAGCGTTGAATACGGGGCAGGGGGATACGAGCAGTACTTC.